This TCR beta chain was obtained from a study of T-cell memory formation after mild COVID-19. On the study more broadly: Most TCR clusters belonged to a single donor.

Many counts were recorded for this clonotype. Its antigen is still unknown. Broader study findings: Largely, contracting CD4+ clones fell within CM and EM, and contracting CD8+ clones within EMRA. CD4/CD8 balance characterized clones contracting day 15 to 85, and CD4+ skew characterized later expanders.

TCRdb re-called the 5' RACE reads through MiXCR, storing one row per CDR3 protein. The sample holds roughly 260,000 distinct CDR3 sequences, about a sixth seen once. Looked up from germline, CDR1 is SGHTA and CDR2 is FQGNSA. The CDR3 totals 15 residues. Deletions cut 5 bases from V and 9 bases from J, with 17 bases between. This sequence joins TRBV7-2 and TRBJ1-6, with D uncertain. What was sequenced was PBMCs or a T cell subset sorted from them (not recorded which). The sequence came from a man aged 18 to 30 who had mild COVID-19 (a few samples of this study predate the infection). Cell type and time point are not known. CDR3 protein: CASSVSSANGSPLHF. In DNA, the CDR3 is TGTGCCAGCAGCGTATCTAGCGCCAATGGTTCACCCCTCCACTTT.